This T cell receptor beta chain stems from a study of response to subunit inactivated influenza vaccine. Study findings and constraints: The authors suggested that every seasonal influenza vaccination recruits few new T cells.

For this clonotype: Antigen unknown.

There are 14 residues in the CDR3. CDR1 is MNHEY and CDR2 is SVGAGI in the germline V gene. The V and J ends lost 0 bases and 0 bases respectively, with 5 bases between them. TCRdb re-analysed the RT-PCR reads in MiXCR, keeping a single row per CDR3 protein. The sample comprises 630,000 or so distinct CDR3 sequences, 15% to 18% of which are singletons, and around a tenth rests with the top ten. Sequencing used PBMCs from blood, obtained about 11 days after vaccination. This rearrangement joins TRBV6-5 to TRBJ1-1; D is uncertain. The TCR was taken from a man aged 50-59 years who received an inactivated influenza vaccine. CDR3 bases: TGTGCCAGCAGTTACTCCAGGTTGAACACTGAAGCTTTCTTT. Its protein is CASSYSRLNTEAFF.